In its sample, the clone carrying this T cell receptor (beta chain) was seen a few times. Its antigen remains unidentified. The sample originates from a study of response to subunit inactivated influenza vaccine. CDR3 length equals 14 residues. CDR1 DFQATT and CDR2 SNEGSKA come from the germline V gene (reference sequence). Trimming cost V 1 base and J 0 bases; bases outside gene matches: 1. TCRdb re-called the RT-PCR reads through MiXCR, storing one row per CDR3 protein. The sample has hundreds of thousands of distinct CDR3 sequences, 15% to 17% seen once. Study-wide results and limits: That few new T cells are recruited by each seasonal influenza vaccination was the authors' suggestion.

The chain carries TRBV20-1 and TRBJ1-1, with 8 bases fitting TRBD1. This clonotype originated in a man aged 45 to 65 who received an inactivated influenza vaccine. The source was PBMCs from blood, collected roughly 12 days after vaccination. This chain's CDR3 is CSARAGGLNTEAFF. The CDR3 nucleotides read TGCAGTGCTAGAGCAGGGGGCCTGAACACTGAAGCTTTCTTT.